These 5 T cell receptor beta chains share one sample of origin, sequenced in a study of T-cell memory formation after mild COVID-19. MiXCR was run by TCRdb on the 5' RACE reads, yielding one entry per CDR3 protein. The data contain 410,000 or so distinct CDR3 sequences, 20% to 30% of them singletons. Sequencing was performed on PBMCs or a T cell subset sorted from them (not recorded which). Receptors were obtained from an adult woman who had mild COVID-19 (a few samples of this study predate the infection). Cell type and time point are not known.

This clonotype was counted a few times. This chain joins TRBV6-1 and TRBJ2-5; 7 bases match TRBD1. The CDR3 has 15 amino acids. Germline trimming cut 6 bases from V and 3 bases from J; bases unmatched to any gene: 10. Per germline, CDR1 MNHNS and CDR2 SASEGT. CDR3 region: CASSTGVTEEETQYF. In DNA, the CDR3 is TGTGCCAGCAGCACAGGGGTAACAGAGGAAGAGACCCAGTACTTC.

This clonotype occurred a few times. The rearrangement links TRBV9 to TRBJ2-3; 10 nucleotides align to TRBD2. Germline V lookup: CDR1 SGDLS, CDR2 YYNGEE. CDR3 length: 19 residues. Losses at the gene ends were 1 base for V and 2 bases for J; bases not matched to a gene: 13. The CDR3 here is CASSVTASGGPANTDTQYF. The DNA for the CDR3 is TGTGCCAGCAGCGTAACGGCTAGCGGGGGTCCCGCAAACACAGATACGCAGTATTTT.

This clonotype was counted a few times. The rearrangement joins TRBV5-1 to TRBJ2-1; 9 nucleotides align to TRBD1. The CDR3 length is 16 residues. CDR1 and CDR2 from the germline V gene are SGHRS and YFSETQ. After removal of 4 bases from V and 5 bases from J, the junction contained 10 bases not matched to a gene. The DNA for the CDR3 is TGCGCCAGCAGCCCGGGCCGGGACAGGGTCGACAATGAGCAGTTCTTC. Translated, it gives CASSPGRDRVDNEQFF.

This rearrangement joins TRBV11-2 to TRBJ1-1, with 7 positions matching TRBD1. The CDR3 loop spans 17 amino acids. From germline, CDR1 is SGHAT and CDR2 FQNNGV. After removal of 4 bases from V and 1 base from J, the junction contained 12 bases not matched to a gene. The DNA for the CDR3 is TGTGCCAGCAGCTCCCCAGGGGGTACGGCAAGGAACACTGAAGCTTTCTTT. This translates into CASSSPGGTARNTEAFF.

J is TRBJ1-4 and V is TRBV9, with D tentatively TRBD1 (5 bases). Between the trimmed V and J ends, which lost 7 bases and 7 bases, there was a span of 23 bases. Germline V lookup: CDR1 SGDLS, CDR2 YYNGEE. This CDR3 region has 16 residues. The CDR3 nucleotides are TGTGCCAGCGGAAGTAGCGGCCCAGGGTTGGGTGAAAAACTGTTTTTT. This gives the protein CASGSSGPGLGEKLFF.